This T cell receptor (beta chain) came from a study of CD4 T cells in relation to SARS-CoV-2 and coronaviruses (dated by TCRdb to the early 2020s). Some background on the complete study: The ViraFEST assay cultured PBMCs with antigen for 10 days, then sequenced TCR beta CDR3s to find antigen-specific clonal expansions. An HIV-1 Nef peptide pool or a culture without peptide was used as the negative reference condition. Patient-derived lymphoblastoid cell lines were used to map the HLA restriction of shared crossreactive spike epitopes. At the level of individual TCR clonotypes, the study measured memory CD4+ T cell crossreactivity between SARS-CoV-2 spike protein and common cold coronavirus spike proteins. The Adaptive Biotechnologies TCR-sequencing kit was used for samples from three pre-COVID donors and for the naive versus memory experiments, whereas the other data were Illumina-based. A different TCR-beta assay, based on Illumina, was used to sequence expansion assays from other donors in the study.

CD4+ T cells from unexposed donors were collected before the COVID-19 pandemic (2011-2018). After 10 days of culture, CD4+ T cells were isolated with the EasySep CD4+ T cell isolation kit. As cell numbers permitted, CD4+ T cells from unexposed donors were tested for reactivity to SARS-CoV-2 S and N and to four common cold coronavirus spike pools. Around 1.9 million PBMCs per well were cultured in IMDM with approximately 4.5% human AB serum and 8.5 to 10 IU/ml IL-2. Half of the culture medium was replaced with fresh IL-2-containing medium on days 3 and 7. In general, every peptide culture condition was set up in three replicate wells. Leukapheresis product for the unexposed donors was bought commercially. PBMCs were isolated from leukapheresis product or whole blood by Ficoll-Paque PLUS gradient centrifugation. The PBMCs went either fresh into the expansion assay or into cryopreservation at -140 degrees C. The QIAamp Micro DNA Kit was used to extract genomic DNA from the CD4+ T cells.

Libraries were prepared through the immunoSEQ multiplex PCR assay. The study's own analysis went as follows. During preprocessing, nonproductive sequences were removed, along with CDR3s that did not begin with C, did not end with F or W, or were shorter than 7 amino acids. The MANAFEST web app identified antigen-specific clonotypes based on expansion compared with the reference and other culture wells. To be counted as positive, a clone had to show significant expansion compared with the reference culture, at an FDR below 0.05, in 2 of 3 replicate wells. A further requirement for positive clones was significant expansion compared with all other tandem wells, along with an odds ratio above 5. CDR3 homology was quantified as pairwise Levenshtein distance, calculated with the stringdist R package after three terminal residues were trimmed from each end. TCRdb obtained this table from immuneACCESS and retained in-frame rearrangements with V and J assigned. These tables miss some clones; where compared with another copy, unresolved V genes account for less than half of the shortfall, and the remainder is unexplained. V and J calls plus clone size are reproduced from that table; the DNA served to infer D and trimming. The sample includes about 19,000 clones, with around 80% observed a single time. The ten largest clonotypes hold 20% to 25% of the sample.

Results and caveats for the whole study, not just this receptor: Significantly weaker SARS-CoV-2-driven expansion was shown by crossreactive clones than by monoreactive clones, consistent with antigenic imprinting. Small numbers of patients and of tested TCRs were a limitation of the study. Crossreactivity analysis centred on spike protein, so crossreactivity against other viral proteins was not assessed. In roughly two thirds of donors, memory CD4+ clonotypes turned up that crossrecognized SARS-CoV-2 and at least one common cold coronavirus spike. Pre-pandemic and post-infection samples were not both contributed by any donor, so tracing of the source of pre-existing responses was limited.

Based on the germline V gene, the CDR1 and CDR2 sequences are MNHEY and SVGAGI. Here V drops 6 bases and J drops 9 bases, and the junction holds 8 bases not matched to any gene. Its CDR3 holds 13 amino acids, cysteine through phenylalanine. Only the CDR3 part of the read is kept: 39 bases, read in frame from the first base. Comments on this clone: Its antigen is unknown. Per-base quality was not reported, and no clone a single base away is much larger than it.

The sequencing input was CD4+ T cells from PBMCs, cultured in vitro. This receptor was obtained from a human donor in good health. The rearranged chain carries TRBV6-5 and TRBJ2-7; TRBD2 matches 10 bases in the middle. The CDR3 protein is CASRHTGTSAQYF. The DNA is as follows: TGTGCCAGCAGACACACCGGGACTAGCGCGCAGTACTTC.